This T cell receptor beta chain comes out of a study of control samples from healthy donors and cancer patients. V shed 6 bases, J shed 9 bases, and the junction held 17 bases outside the gene matches. This CDR3 spans 18 amino acids. Germline CDR1 reads SEHNR; CDR2 reads FQNEAQ (reference sequence). The table came from immunoSEQ multiplex PCR; TCRdb's copy has only in-frame clones and leaves some out. The sample lists 190,000 or so clones, 85% to 95% occurring once. J is TRBJ2-1 and V is TRBV7-9, with 13 bases that match TRBD2. The sample consisted of blood. This receptor was obtained from a young man in good health. The CDR3 loop reads CASRFGGRVLAGGSEQFF. CDR3 DNA sequence: TGTGCCAGCAGATTCGGGGGCCGCGTACTAGCGGGGGGGTCTGAGCAGTTCTTC.